Described below is a single T cell receptor (beta chain) sequence and its context. No cognate antigen has been identified for it. No base-level quality is on record; no much larger clone is a single base apart. The sample is drawn from a study of technical replicates of blood from several donors (dated by TCRdb to the late 2010s). Reading from cysteine to phenylalanine, the CDR3 counts 14 amino acids. The only DNA kept is the CDR3, 42 bases in frame from the first base. In the germline V gene (reference sequence), CDR1 corresponds to MNHNY and CDR2 to SVGAGI. V and J lose 2 bases and 8 bases, and a span of 12 bases separates them. The library was made by the immunoSEQ multiplex PCR assay. Entries here come from immuneACCESS through TCRdb and include only in-frame sequences with V and J called. Some clones fail to appear in such tables; in the studies checked, an unresolved V gene covers under half of the shortfall, and the cause of the remainder is unknown. The sample table holds tens of thousands of clones, of which nearly 96% were seen once. The ten top clones hold around 0.38% of the sample.

The V gene is TRBV6-6 and the J gene is TRBJ1-4; no D gene call is confident. This clonotype originated in a human donor in good health. Sequencing was carried out using T cells isolated from PBMCs. Here the CDR3 is given as CASSYMEGIEKLFF. The nucleotides read TGTGCCAGCAGTTACATGGAGGGAATAGAAAAACTGTTTTTT.